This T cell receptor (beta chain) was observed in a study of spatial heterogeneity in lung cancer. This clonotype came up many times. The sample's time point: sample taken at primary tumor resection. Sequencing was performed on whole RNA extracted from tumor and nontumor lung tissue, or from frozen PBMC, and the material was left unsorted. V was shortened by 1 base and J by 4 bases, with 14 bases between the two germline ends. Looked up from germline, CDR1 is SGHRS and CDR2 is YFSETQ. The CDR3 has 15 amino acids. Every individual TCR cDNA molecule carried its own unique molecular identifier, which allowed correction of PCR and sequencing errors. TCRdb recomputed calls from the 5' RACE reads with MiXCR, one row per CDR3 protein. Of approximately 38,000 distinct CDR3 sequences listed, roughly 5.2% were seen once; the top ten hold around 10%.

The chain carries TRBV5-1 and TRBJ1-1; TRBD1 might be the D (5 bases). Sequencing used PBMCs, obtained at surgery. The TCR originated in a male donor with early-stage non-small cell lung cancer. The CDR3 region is CASSLLQGMGTEAFF. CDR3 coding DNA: TGCGCCAGCAGCTTGTTGCAGGGAATGGGCACTGAAGCTTTCTTT.